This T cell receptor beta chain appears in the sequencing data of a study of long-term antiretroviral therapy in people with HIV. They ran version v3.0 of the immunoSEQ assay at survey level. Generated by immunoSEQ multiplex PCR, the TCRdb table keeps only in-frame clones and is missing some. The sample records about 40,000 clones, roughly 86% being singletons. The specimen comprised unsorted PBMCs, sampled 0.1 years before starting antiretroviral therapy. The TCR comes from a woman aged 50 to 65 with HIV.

The DNA for the CDR3 is TGTGCCAGCAGTGGTGACAGATTCTCCTACAATGAGCAGTTCTTC. Translated: CASSGDRFSYNEQFF. The rearrangement uses TRBV2 and TRBJ2-1, with a tentative D call TRBD1 (5 bases). CDR1 is SNHLY and CDR2 is FYNNEI in the germline V gene. Trimming removed 4 bases at V and 0 bases at J, with 10 bases between. CDR3 size: 15 residues.